The present T cell receptor beta chain was sequenced within a study of type 1 regulatory T cells. A word on this clonotype: The antigen is not known.

Each CDR3 protein is one row after TCRdb ran MiXCR on the reads. The sample lists approximately 43,000 distinct CDR3 sequences; approximately 12% were seen once. The V gene's germline CDR1 is KGHSH and CDR2 LQKENI. The CDR3 has 13 residues. V was trimmed by 2 bases and J by 5 bases, leaving 9 bases between them. The sequencing sample was made of cultured non-Tr1 T cells, either the whole culture or a sorted T cell fraction (not recorded which). The receptor was derived from a human donor in good health. The chain couples TRBV18 to TRBJ1-1; D may be TRBD1 (5 bases). CDR3 residues: CASSPTWGTEAFF. The CDR3 bases are TGTGCCAGCTCACCAACATGGGGGACTGAAGCTTTCTTT. The full variable domain, rest sourced from reference TRBV18 and TRBJ1-1, is NAGVMQNPRHLVRRRGQEARLRCSPMKGHSHVYWYRQLPEEGLKFMVYLQKENIIDESGMPKERFSAEFPKEGPSILRIQQVVRGDSAAYFCASSPTWGTEAFFGQGTRLTVV.